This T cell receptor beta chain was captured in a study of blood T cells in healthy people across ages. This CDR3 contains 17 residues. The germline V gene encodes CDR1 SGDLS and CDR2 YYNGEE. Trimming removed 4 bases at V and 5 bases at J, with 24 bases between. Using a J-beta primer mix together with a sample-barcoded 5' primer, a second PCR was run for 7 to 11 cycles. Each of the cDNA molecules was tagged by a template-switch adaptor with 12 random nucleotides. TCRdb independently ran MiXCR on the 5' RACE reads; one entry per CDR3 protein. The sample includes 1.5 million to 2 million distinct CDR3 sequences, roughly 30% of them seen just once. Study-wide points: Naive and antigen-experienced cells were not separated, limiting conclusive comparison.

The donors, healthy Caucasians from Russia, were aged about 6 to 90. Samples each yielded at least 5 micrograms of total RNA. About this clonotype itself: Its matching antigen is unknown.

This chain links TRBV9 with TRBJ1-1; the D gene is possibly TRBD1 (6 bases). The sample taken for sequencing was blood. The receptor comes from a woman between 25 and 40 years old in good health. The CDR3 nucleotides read TGTGCCAGCAGCCCACAGGGTTTATTCCGTGGGGGGACTGAAGCTTTCTTT. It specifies CASSPQGLFRGGTEAFF.